The 21 T cell receptor beta chains in this list originate from one sample, sequenced in a study of T cell repertoires in cytomegalovirus infection. Via MiXCR, TCRdb re-called the reads, giving one row per CDR3 protein. This sample yields around 450,000 distinct CDR3 sequences, of which around 11% are seen a single time; about 10% belongs to the top ten. Sample: PBMCs. All receptors come from a human donor in good health (CMV status not recorded). Some clones in this sample may be carry-over from other donors' samples.

This clonotype was counted at least ten times. The chain links TRBV20-1 to TRBJ2-1, with TRBD2 matching 10 bases. V lost 6 bases, J lost 6 bases, and 8 bases stayed unmatched. There are 14 residues in the CDR3. Germline CDR1 reads DFQATT; CDR2 reads SNEGSKA (reference sequence). The CDR3 DNA is TGCAGTGCCCACACTAGCGGGAAGGGCAATGAGCAGTTCTTC. Translated, it gives CSAHTSGKGNEQFF.

This clonotype has a count of ten or more. This chain links TRBV25-1 with TRBJ1-5; D unresolved. Germline-derived CDR1 and CDR2 are MGHDK and SYGVNS. V was cut by 3 bases and J by 1 base, with 7 bases left in between. This CDR3 comprises 14 residues. The chain's CDR3 is CASSDLDSNQPQHF. In DNA form, the CDR3 reads TGTGCCAGCAGTGATTTAGACAGCAATCAGCCCCAGCATTTT.

This clonotype was seen more than once but under ten times. This chain joins TRBV27 and TRBJ1-6; tentative D call: TRBD1 (6 bases). Germline lookup yields CDR1 MNHEY and CDR2 SMNVEV (reference sequence). V was clipped by 8 bases and J by 4 bases, with 15 bases between them. The CDR3 sequence is 15 residues long. This CDR3 is CASRGQTPYNSPLHF. In DNA form, the CDR3 reads TGTGCCAGCCGCGGACAGACGCCTTATAATTCACCCCTCCACTTT.

This clonotype was found many times. The CDR3 loop is CASSSYRGSNTEAFF. Here the CDR3 DNA reads TGTGCCAGCAGCTCGTACAGGGGGTCGAACACTGAAGCTTTCTTT. The chain joins TRBV7-2 to TRBJ1-1; 8 bases are a match to TRBD1. Germline-derived CDR1 and CDR2 are SGHTA and FQGNSA. Germline trimming cut 4 bases from V and 1 base from J; bases unmatched to any gene: 5. This CDR3 comprises 15 residues. Complete variable domain (other parts from reference TRBV7-2 and TRBJ1-1): GAGVSQSPSNKVTEKGKDVELRCDPISGHTALYWYRQSLGQGLEFLIYFQGNSAPDKSGLPSDRFSAERTGGSVSTLTIQRTQQEDSAVYLCASSSYRGSNTEAFFGQGTRLTVV.

This clonotype has a count of ten or more. The chain couples TRBV29-1 to TRBJ1-2; D is perhaps TRBD1 (5 bases). Germline V CDR1 and CDR2: SQVTM, ANQGSEA. V lost 2 bases and J 2 bases, leaving 12 bases between the germline ends. The CDR3 loop spans 14 amino acids. CDR3 in amino acids: CSVESRGENYGYTF. The CDR3 nucleotides read TGCAGCGTTGAATCGAGAGGGGAGAACTATGGCTACACCTTC.

This clonotype came up many times. This chain joins TRBV27 and TRBJ2-1; D perhaps matches TRBD1 (5 bases). V lost 2 bases and J lost 2, with 10 bases in between. Looked up from germline, CDR1 is MNHEY and CDR2 is SMNVEV (reference sequence). The CDR3 has 15 residues. The CDR3 DNA reads as TGTGCCAGCAGTTTAAGGGGAATAACCTACAATGAGCAGTTCTTC. This encodes CASSLRGITYNEQFF.

This clonotype was seen at least ten times. This chain links TRBV7-9 with TRBJ2-7, with D tentatively TRBD1 or TRBD2 (5 bases each). This CDR3 is built from 13 residues. Between the trimmed V and J ends, which lost 5 bases and 0 bases, there was a span of 8 bases. Germline CDR1 and CDR2: SEHNR and FQNEAQ (reference sequence). CDR3 DNA: TGTGCCAGCAGCCGAGGGGTCTCCTACGAGCAGTACTTC. Its translation is CASSRGVSYEQYF.

This clonotype occurred many times. This chain joins TRBV2 and TRBJ1-1; 7 positions agree with TRBD1. CDR3 size: 13 residues. CDR1 and CDR2 from the germline V gene are SNHLY and FYNNEI. V lost 7 bases, J lost 0 bases, and 2 bases stayed unmatched. The chain's CDR3 is CASTRGLNTEAFF. CDR3 bases: TGTGCCAGCACTAGGGGGCTGAACACTGAAGCTTTCTTT.

The genes are TRBV20-1 and TRBJ2-7, with unresolved D. V was trimmed by 5 bases and J by 2 bases, leaving 16 bases between them. CDR3 length equals 14 residues. From germline, CDR1 is DFQATT and CDR2 SNEGSKA (reference sequence). The CDR3 DNA reads TGCAGTGCTGCCCGAGCAGGAGCGACCTACGAGCAGTACTTC. Amino acid sequence: CSAARAGATYEQYF.

The chain uses TRBV25-1 and TRBJ2-2, with D possibly being TRBD1 (7 bases). The CDR3 is made up of 15 amino acids. The V end was cut by 3 bases, the J end by 4 bases, with 12 bases between. The V gene's germline CDR1 is MGHDK and CDR2 SYGVNS. CDR3 sequence (DNA): TGTGCCAGCAGTGACCCCAGGGGGGTCACCGGGGAGCTGTTTTTT. It encodes CASSDPRGVTGELFF.

This clonotype was counted at least ten times. The chain has TRBV2 and TRBJ2-7, with 8 bases that match TRBD1. V was clipped by 6 bases and J by 1 base; unmatched bases: 8. Germline V gene data show CDR1 as SNHLY and CDR2 as FYNNEI. This CDR3 region has 15 residues. The CDR3 region has the DNA TGTGCCAGCAGAGACGACAGGGGAACATCCTACGAGCAGTACTTC. As protein: CASRDDRGTSYEQYF.

As regards this clonotype: Possible read error: a much larger clone is one base away. This chain links TRBV3-1 with TRBJ2-5, with 7 bases matching TRBD1. V shed 5 bases, J shed 1 base, and the junction held 1 base outside the gene matches. Germline CDR1 is LGHDT and CDR2 is YNNKEL (reference sequence). CDR3 length: 13 amino acids. In DNA form, the CDR3 reads TGTGCCAGCAGCGACAGGGTCCAAGAGACCCAGTACTTC. This encodes CASSDRVQETQYF.

This clonotype has at least ten counts. This chain connects TRBV25-1 to TRBJ2-3, with TRBD2 matching 7 bases. Germline V gene sequence: CDR1 MGHDK, CDR2 SYGVNS. The CDR3 consists of 17 residues. The V and J ends lost 1 base and 5 bases, in that order; junction bases with no gene match: 12. CDR3 in amino acids: CASSEFRSGRAGDTQYF. The CDR3 DNA follows: TGTGCCAGCAGTGAATTCCGTTCGGGGAGGGCCGGAGATACGCAGTATTTT.

This clonotype showed up many times. This chain links TRBV7-9 with TRBJ2-1, with TRBD2 identical over 8 bases. V was clipped by 7 bases and J by 4 bases; unmatched bases: 9. This CDR3 has 15 residues. The germline CDR1 and CDR2 sequences are SEHNR and FQNEAQ (reference sequence). CDR3 protein: CASTQRGGKYNEQFF. CDR3 DNA sequence: TGTGCCAGCACCCAACGGGGGGGAAAGTACAATGAGCAGTTCTTC.

This clonotype was found many times. The chain carries TRBV7-6 and TRBJ2-1; D is unclear. This CDR3 has 12 residues. The ends were cut back, 1 base at V and 5 bases at J, with 3 bases in the middle. From germline, CDR1 is SGHVS and CDR2 FNYEAQ. The CDR3 DNA is TGTGCCAGCAGCTTAGACGACAATGAGCAGTTCTTC. It codes for CASSLDDNEQFF.

This clonotype was recorded many times. The chain has TRBV7-2 and TRBJ1-5; possibly TRBD1 for D (5 bases). With 5 bases removed from V and 2 bases from J, the gap between germline ends came to 19 bases. This CDR3 region has 17 residues. Germline assignment: CDR1 SGHTA and CDR2 FQGNSA. This chain's CDR3 is CASSPLGGLGGNQPQHF. The CDR3 nucleotides read TGTGCCAGCAGCCCCCTGGGGGGATTGGGGGGCAATCAGCCCCAGCATTTT.

This clonotype was counted ten times or more. The genes are TRBV19 and TRBJ2-1, with 7 bases fitting TRBD2. There are 14 residues in the CDR3. V dropped 5 bases and J dropped 4; count of bases not matched to a gene: 5. Germline V gene lookup returns CDR1 LNHDA and CDR2 SQIVND (reference sequence). The CDR3 coding sequence is TGTGCCAGTAGTCCACGGGGGGAGTACAATGAGCAGTTCTTC. Its translation: CASSPRGEYNEQFF.

This clonotype was counted at least ten times. V gene TRBV5-1 combines with J gene TRBJ2-2; TRBD2 might be the D (6 bases). The V end lost 4 bases, the J end lost 1 base, and 14 bases lay between the germline ends. Germline CDR1 and CDR2: SGHRS and YFSETQ. The CDR3 runs 16 residues. CDR3 in amino acids: CASSPRDPRNTGELFF. The CDR3 nucleotides are TGCGCCAGCAGCCCGCGGGACCCTCGGAACACCGGGGAGCTGTTTTTT.

In its sample, this clonotype was seen many times. The chain carries TRBV11-3 and TRBJ2-1, with D possibly TRBD2 on 7 matching bases. The CDR3 covers 15 residues. V lost 1 base to trimming and J lost 3 bases, with 10 bases between them. Germline CDR1 and CDR2: SGHNT and YENEEA. In DNA form, the CDR3 reads TGTGCCAGCAGCTTAGGCGGGGGCGTCTACAATGAGCAGTTCTTC. As protein: CASSLGGGVYNEQFF.

This sequence joins TRBV20-1 and TRBJ2-3, with D unresolved. CDR1 and CDR2 (germline): DFQATT, SNEGSKA (reference sequence). The CDR3 is 14 amino acids. Trimming removed 1 base at V and 0 bases at J, with 8 bases between. The DNA of the CDR3 is TGCAGTGCTAGAGCCCCTCTGAGCACAGATACGCAGTATTTT. Protein: CSARAPLSTDTQYF.

The gene calls are TRBV9 and TRBJ2-2; 13 nucleotides agree with TRBD2. Germline CDR1 is SGDLS and CDR2 is YYNGEE. V dropped 4 bases and J dropped 4; count of bases not matched to a gene: 7. The CDR3 sequence is 17 residues long. In DNA, the CDR3 is TGTGCCAGCAGCCCCCCTGGGACTAGCGGGGCCACCGGGGAGCTGTTTTTT. As protein: CASSPPGTSGATGELFF.